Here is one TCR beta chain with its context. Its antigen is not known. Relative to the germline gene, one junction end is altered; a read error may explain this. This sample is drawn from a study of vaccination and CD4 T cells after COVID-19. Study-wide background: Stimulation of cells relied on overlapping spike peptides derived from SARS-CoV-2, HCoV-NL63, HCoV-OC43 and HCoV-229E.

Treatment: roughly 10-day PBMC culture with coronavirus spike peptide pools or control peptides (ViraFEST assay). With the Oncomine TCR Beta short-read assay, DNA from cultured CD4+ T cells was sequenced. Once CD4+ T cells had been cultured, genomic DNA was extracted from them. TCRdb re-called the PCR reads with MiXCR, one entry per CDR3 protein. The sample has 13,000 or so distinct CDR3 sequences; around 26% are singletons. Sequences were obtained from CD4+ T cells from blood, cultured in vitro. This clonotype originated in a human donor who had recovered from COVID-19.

The CDR3 DNA is TGCGCCAGCAGCCCGGGGGGGGTGGAGATGGAGACCCAGCACTTC. As protein: CASSPGGVEMETQHF. The chain recombines TRBV5-1 with TRBJ2-5, with 8 bases identical to TRBD2. The CDR3 length is 15 residues. Germline V gives CDR1 SGHRS, CDR2 YFSETQ.